The 2 T cell receptor beta chains given below trace back to one sample, sequenced in a study of identical twins. Using its own MiXCR run on the 5' RACE reads, TCRdb lists one record per CDR3 protein. Of approximately 220,000 distinct CDR3 sequences in the sample, 7% to 8.5% are singletons; the top ten hold more than 5%. This same sample was also part of a study on yellow fever vaccine responses in identical twins.

Sequencing was carried out using CD8+ T cells sorted from blood. These receptors were obtained from a woman younger than 30 in good health.

This clonotype was counted at least ten times. The gene calls are TRBV27 and TRBJ2-1; D is ambiguous. This CDR3 comprises 11 residues. Germline CDR1 and CDR2: MNHEY and SMNVEV (reference sequence). Trimming left V 6 bases short and J 5 bases short, with 5 bases between. The CDR3 DNA sequence: TGTGCCAGCAGCCTCAACAATGAGCAGTTCTTC. It encodes CASSLNNEQFF.

This clonotype has more than one count but fewer than ten. The chain recombines TRBV10-3 with TRBJ2-3; the D gene could be TRBD1 or TRBD2 (5 bases each). V shed 5 bases and J shed 2 bases, with 26 bases lying between them. The CDR3 spans 19 residues. Germline V gene sequence: CDR1 ENHRY, CDR2 SYGVKD. CDR3 nucleotide sequence: TGTGCCATCAGTCCGACCGGGGCTGCCCAAGTGGTCCCCACAGATACGCAGTATTTT. Translated, it gives CAISPTGAAQVVPTDTQYF.